The 28 T cell receptor beta chains below all came from one sample that was sequenced in a study of blood T cell repertoires in COVID-19 (dated by TCRdb to the early 2020s). The library was built by means of the immunoSEQ multiplex PCR assay. TCRdb provides this immuneACCESS table in a form limited to in-frame rearrangements. Some clones are lacking; in checked studies, under half of them reflect an unresolved V gene, and why the rest are absent is not known. Across this sample there are hundreds of thousands of clones, with roughly 89% seen only once. About 1% of the sample lies in the top ten. Sample: peripheral blood. These receptors all come from a man younger than 35 with COVID-19, enrolled during active disease.

The gene calls are TRBV7-6 and TRBJ1-2; maybe TRBD1 (5 bases). The CDR3 has 15 residues. With 5 bases removed from V and 4 bases from J, the gap between germline ends came to 17 bases. The germline CDR1 and CDR2 sequences are SGHVS and FNYEAQ. The CDR3, as DNA: TGTGCCAGCAGCCCAACGGCGGGGGGAAGCTATGGCTACACCTTC. It is translated as CASSPTAGGSYGYTF.

The chain employs TRBV23-1 and TRBJ2-2; 7 positions match TRBD1. TRBV23-1 is noted as an ORF with a role that remains uncertain. Trimming removed 2 bases from V and 3 bases from J; junction bases left unmatched: 3. The CDR3 is made up of 15 amino acids. Here the CDR3 reads CASSQKQGDTGELFF. Here the CDR3 DNA reads TGCGCCAGCAGTCAAAAGCAGGGGGACACCGGGGAGCTGTTTTTT.

Here the CDR3 reads CASSSGQGVEVGGYTF. CDR3 coding DNA: TGTGCCAGCAGCTCCGGACAGGGGGTTGAAGTCGGAGGCTACACCTTC. The chain is built from TRBV7-3 and TRBJ1-2; 10 nucleotides match TRBD1. This CDR3 contains 16 residues. The germline V gene has CDR1 SGHTA and CDR2 FQGTGA. V was pared by 4 bases and J by 8 bases, with 13 bases of the junction left unmatched.

The V and J genes are TRBV2 and TRBJ2-2, with 9 bases matching TRBD2. Germline V gene data show CDR1 as SNHLY and CDR2 as FYNNEI. This CDR3 has 15 amino acids. Germline trimming cut 4 bases from V and 1 base from J; bases unmatched to any gene: 1. CDR3 protein: CASSVSGRNTGELFF. The CDR3 DNA reads TGTGCCAGCAGTGTTAGCGGGAGGAACACCGGGGAGCTGTTTTTT.

V usage is TRBV24-1 and J usage is TRBJ1-1, with D possibly TRBD1 on 6 matching bases. Germline V gene data show CDR1 as KGHDR and CDR2 as SFDVKD. Trimming stripped 5 bases from V and 2 bases from J, with 17 bases between. The CDR3 length is 16 residues. The CDR3 sequence is CATSARQETGNTEAFF. The CDR3 region has the DNA TGTGCCACCAGTGCCAGACAGGAGACAGGAAACACTGAAGCTTTCTTT.

V usage is TRBV7-2 and J usage is TRBJ2-7; tentatively, D is TRBD2 (6 bases). Germline V lookup: CDR1 SGHTA, CDR2 FQGNSA. V gave up 5 bases and J gave up 0 bases, with 17 bases separating them. There are 16 residues in the CDR3. The CDR3 reads CASSPRGSGSSYEQYF. In DNA, the CDR3 is TGTGCCAGCAGCCCCCGTGGTAGCGGAAGCTCCTACGAGCAGTACTTC.

V usage is TRBV3-1 (or the pseudogene TRBV3-2) and J usage is TRBJ1-2; D remains ambiguous. Germline CDR1 and CDR2: LGHDT and YNNKEL (reference sequence). The length of the CDR3 is 13 residues. V was pared by 5 bases and J by 4 bases, with 11 bases between. CDR3 sequence (DNA): TGTGCCAGCAGCTTTGCTCCGGTCTATGGCTACACCTTC. Residues: CASSFAPVYGYTF.

The chain has TRBV2 and TRBJ2-5, with TRBD2 as a possible D gene (5 bases). The V and J ends lost 11 bases and 7 bases respectively, with 20 bases between them. The CDR3 is made up of 13 amino acids. CDR1 and CDR2 (germline): SNHLY, FYNNEI. CDR3 sequence (DNA): TGTGCCGGGTCGGGGTCCGAAAGAGGGACCCAGTACTTC. It yields the protein CAGSGSERGTQYF.

V gene TRBV5-6 combines with J gene TRBJ2-1, with 11 bases that match TRBD2. The J segment lost 0 bases and the V segment lost 1 base, leaving 3 bases of the junction unmatched. The CDR3 runs 17 residues. Germline loops: CDR1 SGHDT, CDR2 YYEEEE. CDR3 sequence (DNA): TGTGCCAGCAGCTTGCTCGGGACTAGCGGCTCCTACAATGAGCAGTTCTTC. Protein sequence: CASSLLGTSGSYNEQFF.

J is TRBJ1-3 and V is TRBV5-6, with no clear D. The germline V gene encodes CDR1 SGHDT and CDR2 YYEEEE. The CDR3 loop spans 13 amino acids. Trimming cost V 3 bases and J 6 bases, with 10 bases left between them. In nucleotides, the CDR3 is TGTGCCAGCAGCTCCGCCGGTGTAAACACCATATATTTT. The encoded protein is CASSSAGVNTIYF.

The J gene is TRBJ2-3, the V gene TRBV2; D not resolved. The CDR3 has 12 amino acids. The V end lost 6 bases, the J end lost 5 bases, and 9 bases lay between the germline ends. Germline CDR1 is SNHLY and CDR2 is FYNNEI. The CDR3 loop reads CASSIRQDTQYF. The DNA of the CDR3 is TGTGCCAGCAGCATCAGACAAGATACGCAGTATTTT. The entire variable domain, with the rest obtained from reference TRBV2 and TRBJ2-3, is as follows: EPEVTQTPSHQVTQMGQEVILRCVPISNHLYFYWYRQILGQKVEFLVSFYNNEISEKSEIFDDQFSVERPDGSNFTLKIRSTKLEDSAMYFCASSIRQDTQYFGPGTRLTVL.

V is TRBV27 and J is TRBJ2-1; TRBD2 agrees at 7 bases. The CDR3 is 13 residues long. Germline CDR1 and CDR2: MNHEY and SMNVEV (reference sequence). V shed 6 bases, J shed 6 bases, and the junction held 5 bases outside the gene matches. Here the CDR3 DNA reads TGTGCCAGCAGCTGGACTAGGTTCAATGAGCAGTTCTTC. Amino acid sequence: CASSWTRFNEQFF.

V and J are TRBV19 and TRBJ2-7, with 9 bases fitting TRBD1. Germline CDR1 LNHDA, CDR2 SQIVND (reference sequence). The CDR3 has 14 residues. V dropped 1 base and J dropped 7; count of bases not matched to a gene: 5. Here the CDR3 reads CASSIAGQGKEQYF. As DNA, the CDR3 is TGTGCCAGTAGTATAGCCGGACAGGGGAAAGAGCAGTACTTC. Using reference TRBV19 and TRBJ2-7 for the parts outside the CDR3, the full variable domain is DGGITQSPKYLFRKEGQNVTLSCEQNLNHDAMYWYRQDPGQGLRLIYYSQIVNDFQKGDIAEGYSVSREKKESFPLTVTSAQKNPTAFYLCASSIAGQGKEQYFGPGTRLTVT.

J is TRBJ2-3 and V is TRBV25-1, with D possibly matching TRBD1 (5 bases). The CDR3 extends over 15 amino acids. The V gene's germline CDR1 is MGHDK and CDR2 SYGVNS. Trimming left V 6 bases short and J 2 bases short, with 15 bases between. The chain's CDR3 is CASSKTVSYTDTQYF. The CDR3 DNA sequence: TGTGCCAGCAGCAAGACAGTTTCCTACACAGATACGCAGTATTTT.

The chain links TRBV18 to TRBJ1-4, with D unclear. CDR3 size: 15 residues. V gave up 2 bases and J gave up 0 bases, with 7 bases separating them. Germline CDR1 reads KGHSH; CDR2 reads LQKENI. The CDR3 loop reads CASSPASSTNEKLFF. DNA of the CDR3: TGTGCCAGCTCACCAGCGTCGTCAACTAATGAAAAACTGTTTTTT.

The chain links TRBV7-2 to TRBJ2-5; D may be TRBD1 (6 bases). V dropped 0 bases and J dropped 5 bases, with 13 bases sitting between them. This CDR3 is 15 amino acids long. Germline assignment: CDR1 SGHTA and CDR2 FQGNSA. The CDR3 here is CASSLAQGSRETQYF. CDR3 DNA sequence: TGTGCCAGCAGCTTAGCGCAGGGGTCGAGGGAGACCCAGTACTTC.

The chain couples TRBV5-1 to TRBJ1-3; 12 positions agree with TRBD1. This CDR3 is built from 18 residues. CDR1 SGHRS and CDR2 YFSETQ come from the germline V gene. V lost 2 bases to trimming and J lost 4 bases; unmatched junction nucleotides: 10. In DNA, the CDR3 is TGCGCCAGCAGCTTAGGTTTCGGGACAGGGGGCGAAGGAAACACCATATATTTT. Protein sequence: CASSLGFGTGGEGNTIYF.

The V and J genes are TRBV30 and TRBJ2-1; a possible D gene is TRBD2 (6 bases). V lost 5 bases and J lost 7, with 12 bases in between. CDR1 is GTSNPN and CDR2 is SVGIG in the germline V gene (reference sequence). The length of the CDR3 is 12 residues. The CDR3 DNA reads TGTGCCTGGTCGCTACGGGGGAATGAGCAGTTCTTC. Amino acids: CAWSLRGNEQFF.

This chain uses TRBV3-1 (or the pseudogene TRBV3-2) with TRBJ2-5, with 9 positions matching TRBD1. Per the germline V gene, CDR1 is LGHDT and CDR2 is YNNKEL (reference sequence). V lost 5 bases and J lost 5; bases outside the gene matches: 6. This CDR3 is 14 amino acids long. The CDR3 region is CASSVRQGGETQYF. The CDR3 region has the DNA TGTGCCAGCAGCGTAAGACAGGGGGGGGAGACCCAGTACTTC.

J is TRBJ2-2 and V is TRBV7-2; TRBD2 matches at 7 bases. CDR1 and CDR2 from the germline V gene are SGHTA and FQGNSA. The CDR3 sequence is 15 residues long. Trimming took 5 bases from V and 3 from J; bases not matched to a gene: 6. The CDR3 protein is CASSVVTSDTGELFF. For the CDR3, the DNA is TGTGCCAGCAGCGTCGTCACTAGCGACACCGGGGAGCTGTTTTTT.

The chain is built from TRBV6-5 and TRBJ2-1, with D uncertain. Germline V gene lookup returns CDR1 MNHEY and CDR2 SVGAGI. Trimming left V 7 bases short and J 6 bases short, with 16 bases between. The CDR3 contains 14 residues. CDR3 DNA: TGTGCCAGCATAACCTTAGTGGGCAGCAATGAGCAGTTCTTC. Translating gives CASITLVGSNEQFF.

The chain employs TRBV27 and TRBJ2-3, with TRBD2 matching over 11 bases. CDR1 and CDR2 (germline): MNHEY, SMNVEV (reference sequence). Trimming at V came to 4 bases and at J to 6 bases, leaving 12 bases not matched to a gene. The CDR3 extends over 17 amino acids. The CDR3 sequence is CASSSGPLAGVGDTQYF. The DNA of the CDR3 is TGTGCCAGCAGTTCCGGGCCACTAGCGGGAGTTGGGGATACGCAGTATTTT.

The table lists this clone with a count of one. This chain links TRBV19 with TRBJ1-1; TRBD1 matches at 7 bases. V was pared by 4 bases and J by 4 bases, with 6 bases of the junction left unmatched. CDR3 length: 14 residues. CDR1 and CDR2 from the germline V gene are LNHDA and SQIVND (reference sequence). The CDR3 nucleotides are TGTGCCAGTAGTAAACCGACAGGGACCACTGAAGCTTTCTTT. It yields the protein CASSKPTGTTEAFF.

This chain uses TRBV6-5 with TRBJ2-1; the match to TRBD1 covers 11 bases. The CDR3 extends over 15 amino acids. Unmatched junction bases numbered 4, after V lost 0 bases and J lost 9 bases. The germline gives CDR1 MNHEY, CDR2 SVGAGI. The CDR3 DNA follows: TGTGCCAGCAGTTACTCCGGGACAGGGGGTGGTGAGCAGTTCTTC. Translated, it gives CASSYSGTGGGEQFF.

The chain links TRBV10-3 to TRBJ2-7, with a weak D call TRBD1 (7 bases). V dropped 6 bases and J dropped 0 bases, with 12 bases sitting between them. The CDR3 consists of 14 residues. CDR1 and CDR2 (germline): ENHRY, SYGVKD. The CDR3 loop is CAIRQGGLSYEQYF. The CDR3 nucleotides are TGTGCCATCAGGCAGGGGGGCCTCTCCTACGAGCAGTACTTC.

The chain employs TRBV6-6 and TRBJ2-1; 12 positions match TRBD1. The CDR3 consists of 16 residues. Trimming took 6 bases from V and 5 from J; bases not matched to a gene: 8. Germline lookup yields CDR1 MNHNY and CDR2 SVGAGI (reference sequence). The CDR3 loop is CASRSRDRGRNNEQFF. CDR3 sequence (DNA): TGTGCCAGCAGGAGCCGGGACAGGGGGCGGAACAATGAGCAGTTCTTC.

The V and J genes are TRBV10-2 and TRBJ1-1, with 11 bases lining up with TRBD1. Looked up from germline, CDR1 is WSHSY and CDR2 is SAAADI. V was clipped by 7 bases and J by 6 bases; unmatched bases: 22. The CDR3 is 19 residues long. The CDR3 spells CASKIIFPGTGGLLAEAFF. The DNA of the CDR3 is TGCGCCAGCAAGATCATCTTTCCCGGGACAGGGGGATTATTAGCTGAAGCTTTCTTT.

A note on this clone: At one of its ends the junction is not consistent with the germline gene, which may arise from a read error. The J gene is TRBJ2-7, the V gene TRBV7-2; D might be TRBD1 (6 bases). Germline V gene lookup returns CDR1 SGHTA and CDR2 FQGNSA. This CDR3 is built from 12 residues. The CDR3 nucleotides read TGTGCCAGCGGGCCCTACAGGGAAACCGAAGTATTC. It yields the protein CASGPYRETEVF.